The sequence of this T cell receptor beta chain was determined in a study of blood T cell repertoires in COVID-19. Clones were read by immunoSEQ multiplex PCR, and TCRdb kept only the in-frame ones, dropping some. The top ten hold under 9.5% of the sample, which has almost 500,000 clones, more than 85% seen once. Germline values: CDR1 SNHLY, CDR2 FYNNEI. This CDR3 is 12 amino acids long. V was pared by 7 bases and J by 7 bases, with 13 bases between. Sequencing used PBMCs or T cells enriched from blood (not recorded which). This chain uses TRBV2 with TRBJ1-1; possible D gene TRBD1, 6 bases. The TCR sequence derives from a woman in her sixties or seventies who had recovered from COVID-19. The DNA for the CDR3 is TGTGCCAGCATAGGGGGGGCATTTGAAGCTTTCTTT. Translating gives CASIGGAFEAFF.